Below, 30 T cell receptor beta chains from the same sample are listed, as sequenced in a study of cytomegalovirus exposure and HLA in healthy donors. A multiplex PCR was run with 60 Vbeta primers and 13 Jbeta primers. TCRdb's copy holds only in-frame clones and misses some; the assay was immunoSEQ multiplex PCR. The sample comprises 150,000 to 160,000 clones, approximately 74% of which are singletons, and 2.1% rests with the top ten. Input material: PBMCs. The source of these receptors is a man younger than 45 in good health and CMV-seronegative.

The chain is built from TRBV7-9 and TRBJ1-4; a weak D match, TRBD1 (6 bases). CDR1 and CDR2 from the germline V gene are SEHNR and FQNEAQ (reference sequence). The CDR3 has 15 residues. V lost 5 bases and J lost 3, with 13 bases in between. The CDR3 is CASSTTGLPNEKLFF. CDR3 sequence (DNA): TGTGCCAGCAGCACCACAGGGTTGCCTAATGAAAAACTGTTTTTT.

The chain is built from TRBV6-1 and TRBJ1-4; no reliable D call. Trimming took 0 bases from V and 4 from J, leaving 9 bases between them. The CDR3 extends over 15 amino acids. Germline assignment: CDR1 MNHNS and CDR2 SASEGT. The CDR3 nucleotides are TGTGCCAGCAGTGAAGCCGCAGGAGGTAATGAAAAACTGTTTTTT. As protein: CASSEAAGGNEKLFF.

The rearrangement uses TRBV11-2 and TRBJ2-7, with 10 positions matching TRBD1. The CDR3 extends over 16 amino acids. In germline, CDR1 is SGHAT, CDR2 FQNNGV. V trimming: 2 bases; J trimming: 9 bases; junction bases outside the gene matches: 13. The CDR3 DNA follows: TGTGCCAGCAGCTTAAGACAGGGGGCAATTGGAGGCGGGCAGTACTTC. Residues: CASSLRQGAIGGGQYF.

This chain joins TRBV11-3 and TRBJ2-3, with 9 bases identical to TRBD1. V dropped 5 bases and J dropped 4; count of bases not matched to a gene: 10. The CDR3 is 16 amino acids. Looked up from germline, CDR1 is SGHNT and CDR2 is YENEEA. CDR3 DNA sequence: TGTGCCAGCAGCAATAGTAGGGACAGGGCGGCAGATACGCAGTATTTT. This translates into CASSNSRDRAADTQYF. Complete variable domain (other parts from reference TRBV11-3 and TRBJ2-3): EAGVVQSPRYKIIEKKQPVAFWCNPISGHNTLYWYLQNLGQGPELLIRYENEEAVDDSQLPKDRFSAERLKGVDSTLKIQPAELGDSAVYLCASSNSRDRAADTQYFGPGTRLTVL.

This sequence joins TRBV5-1 and TRBJ2-1; D is unclear. Germline CDR1 reads SGHRS; CDR2 reads YFSETQ. Between the trimmed V and J ends, which lost 6 bases and 5 bases, there was a span of 18 bases. This CDR3 comprises 15 residues. CDR3 DNA sequence: TGCGCCAGCACTCCCGCTGGGCAGGTCGACAATGAGCAGTTCTTC. Its protein is CASTPAGQVDNEQFF.

This clone was detected a few times. The rearrangement uses TRBV7-9 and TRBJ2-7; 10 nucleotides agree with TRBD1. The CDR3 spans 14 residues. J gave up 5 bases and V 1 base, and 2 bases lay outside the gene matches. The germline V gene has CDR1 SEHNR and CDR2 FQNEAQ (reference sequence). CDR3 residues: CASSLVGTGDEQYF. For the CDR3, the DNA is TGTGCCAGCAGCTTAGTCGGGACAGGGGACGAGCAGTACTTC.

The genes are TRBV15 and TRBJ2-6, with 7 bases that match TRBD2. Germline V gene lookup returns CDR1 LNHNV and CDR2 YYDKDF (reference sequence). The CDR3 covers 15 residues. Trimming at V came to 4 bases and at J to 1 base, leaving 1 base not matched to a gene. The CDR3 loop reads CATSKGGSGANVLTF. The CDR3 nucleotides are TGTGCCACCAGCAAGGGAGGGTCTGGGGCCAACGTCCTGACTTTC. The full variable domain, with the rest looked up from reference TRBV15 and TRBJ2-6, is DAMVIQNPRYQVTQFGKPVTLSCSQTLNHNVMYWYQQKSSQAPKLLFHYYDKDFNNEADTPDNFQSRRPNTSFCFLDIRSPGLGDTAMYLCATSKGGSGANVLTFGAGSRLTVL.

The rearrangement links TRBV9 to TRBJ2-1; weak D call: TRBD1 (6 bases). V shed 3 bases and J shed 10 bases, with 17 bases lying between them. The germline CDR1 and CDR2 sequences are SGDLS and YYNGEE. The CDR3 covers 14 residues. The CDR3: CASSARPTGTEQFF. The CDR3, as DNA: TGTGCCAGCAGCGCCCGCCCCACCGGGACAGAGCAGTTCTTC.

This clone was observed once. The gene calls are TRBV29-1 and TRBJ1-2, with 10 nucleotides matching TRBD1. CDR3 size: 15 residues. CDR1 SQVTM and CDR2 ANQGSEA come from the germline V gene. The J segment lost 3 bases and the V segment lost 6 bases, leaving 10 bases of the junction unmatched. Written as DNA, the CDR3 is TGCAGCGTGGCCAGAATGGACAGGGGGGACTATGGCTACACCTTC. It codes for CSVARMDRGDYGYTF.

This clone was observed a single time. The chain employs TRBV18 and TRBJ1-1; D gene unclear. Trimming shortened V by 2 bases and J by 6 bases, and 22 bases separated the two germline ends. Germline CDR1 is KGHSH and CDR2 is LQKENI. The CDR3 is 17 amino acids. The CDR3 loop reads CASSPGSQYAPLPEAFF. For the CDR3, the DNA is TGTGCCAGCTCACCAGGTAGCCAATACGCCCCCCTTCCTGAAGCTTTCTTT. The variable domain in full, with the rest retrieved from reference TRBV18 and TRBJ1-1, is NAGVMQNPRHLVRRRGQEARLRCSPMKGHSHVYWYRQLPEEGLKFMVYLQKENIIDESGMPKERFSAEFPKEGPSILRIQQVVRGDSAAYFCASSPGSQYAPLPEAFFGQGTRLTVV.

This clone occurred once. The same CDR3 arises from other DNA sequences in this sample as well. The chain employs TRBV20-1 and TRBJ2-7; D is unclear. Trimming shortened V by 2 bases and J by 4 bases, and 3 bases separated the two germline ends. The length of the CDR3 is 10 residues. Germline values: CDR1 DFQATT, CDR2 SNEGSKA (reference sequence). This chain's CDR3 is CSARSYEQYF. CDR3 sequence (DNA): TGCAGTGCTAGATCTTACGAGCAGTACTTC.

The chain recombines TRBV10-3 with TRBJ1-3; 7 bases are a match to TRBD1. Trimming cost V 8 bases and J 0 bases; bases outside gene matches: 7. This CDR3 contains 15 residues. Per the germline V gene, CDR1 is ENHRY and CDR2 is SYGVKD. CDR3: CAIGTGVLSGNTIYF. The CDR3 DNA is TGTGCCATCGGCACAGGGGTCCTCTCTGGAAACACCATATATTTT.

The chain combines TRBV6-6 with TRBJ2-3; 7 nucleotides line up with TRBD2. The CDR3 totals 15 residues. The V gene end was trimmed by 5 bases and the J gene end by 0 bases; junction bases not matched to a gene: 5. The germline gives CDR1 MNHNY, CDR2 SVGAGI (reference sequence). This chain's CDR3 is CASSPLGGSTDTQYF. Here the CDR3 DNA reads TGTGCCAGCAGTCCCCTCGGGGGGAGCACAGATACGCAGTATTTT.

This chain links TRBV19 with TRBJ2-5; 9 positions agree with TRBD1. From germline, CDR1 is LNHDA and CDR2 SQIVND (reference sequence). J was trimmed by 3 bases and V by 5 bases; bases with no gene match: 4. CDR3 length: 14 amino acids. CDR3 sequence: CASSAGTGKETQYF. The CDR3 DNA is TGTGCCAGTAGTGCCGGGACAGGGAAAGAGACCCAGTACTTC.

This sequence joins TRBV6-5 and TRBJ1-1; a weak D match, TRBD1 (5 bases). The CDR3 is 14 amino acids. The germline gives CDR1 MNHEY, CDR2 SVGAGI. V lost 6 bases and J 3 bases, leaving 14 bases between the germline ends. The CDR3 sequence: CASSALGVDTEAFF. Written as DNA, the CDR3 is TGTGCCAGCAGCGCCCTAGGGGTGGACACTGAAGCTTTCTTT.

This clone turned up a few times. The V gene is TRBV9, the J gene TRBJ2-5; D possibly corresponds to TRBD1 (5 bases). Trimming cost V 0 bases and J 3 bases, with 12 bases left between them. CDR3 length equals 15 residues. Germline lookup yields CDR1 SGDLS and CDR2 YYNGEE. CDR3 residues: CASSVGQGSKETQYF. As DNA, the CDR3 is TGTGCCAGCAGCGTAGGTCAGGGAAGTAAAGAGACCCAGTACTTC.

The rearrangement joins TRBV6-1 to TRBJ1-5, with 9 bases aligning to TRBD1. The CDR3 length is 14 residues. Germline V CDR1 and CDR2: MNHNS, SASEGT. The V segment lost 9 bases and the J segment 6 bases; nucleotides outside the gene matches: 9. The DNA for the CDR3 is TGTGCCAGTGAGGACAGGGGTTTGGTTCAGCCCCAGCATTTT. Amino acids: CASEDRGLVQPQHF.

The rearrangement links TRBV5-1 to TRBJ2-7; 8 bases map to TRBD1. Germline V gives CDR1 SGHRS, CDR2 YFSETQ. V was pared by 4 bases and J by 5 bases, with 14 bases of the junction left unmatched. CDR3 length equals 16 residues. CDR3 residues: CASSARTGGTFHEQYF. The CDR3 bases are TGCGCCAGCAGCGCCCGTACAGGGGGAACATTCCACGAGCAGTACTTC. Full variable domain (rest looked up from reference TRBV5-1 and TRBJ2-7): KAGVTQTPRYLIKTRGQQVTLSCSPISGHRSVSWYQQTPGQGLQFLFEYFSETQRNKGNFPGRFSGRQFSNSRSEMNVSTLELGDSALYLCASSARTGGTFHEQYFGPGTRLTVT.

This clone was recorded a few times. The V and J genes are TRBV7-2 and TRBJ2-7; a weak D match, TRBD1 (6 bases). V was trimmed by 5 bases and J by 0 bases, leaving 11 bases between them. Germline V gene sequence: CDR1 SGHTA, CDR2 FQGNSA. The CDR3 runs to 14 residues. The CDR3 loop reads CASSPGQSSYEQYF. In DNA, the CDR3 is TGTGCCAGCAGCCCCGGACAGAGCTCCTACGAGCAGTACTTC.

The chain combines TRBV7-3 with TRBJ1-1; TRBD1 might be the D (5 bases). This CDR3 contains 13 residues. CDR1 is SGHTA and CDR2 is FQGTGA in the germline V gene. Trimming pared 1 base from V and 5 bases from J, leaving 8 bases between. In DNA form, the CDR3 reads TGTGCCAGCAGCTTAAGGCAGGGAACTGAAGCTTTCTTT. Its protein is CASSLRQGTEAFF.

The CDR3 sequence is CASSFGQGGTYEQYF. CDR3 DNA: TGTGCCAGCAGTTTTGGTCAGGGTGGGACCTACGAGCAGTACTTC. This sequence joins TRBV27 and TRBJ2-7, with TRBD1 as a possible D gene (5 bases). The V end was cut by 3 bases, the J end by 2 bases, with 14 bases between. There are 15 residues in the CDR3. Germline loops: CDR1 MNHEY, CDR2 SMNVEV (reference sequence).

This clone was picked up a small number of times. The CDR3 bases are TGCGCCAGCAGCCCCGGGGAGCGGGGGGCCTACAATGAGCAGTTCTTC. As protein: CASSPGERGAYNEQFF. The genes are TRBV4-3 and TRBJ2-1, with TRBD2 matching 9 bases. With V trimmed by 4 bases and J by 2 bases, 6 bases remained unmatched. Germline V lookup: CDR1 LGHNA, CDR2 YSLEER. The CDR3 is made up of 16 amino acids.

V is TRBV29-1 and J is TRBJ1-3; D gene uncertain. Germline V gives CDR1 SQVTM, CDR2 ANQGSEA. Trimming shortened V by 4 bases and J by 2 bases, and 12 bases separated the two germline ends. The CDR3 loop spans 14 amino acids. CDR3 sequence reads: CSVAEGPAGNTIYF. The DNA for the CDR3 is TGCAGCGTTGCTGAGGGCCCGGCTGGAAACACCATATATTTT.

Only one count was recorded for this clone. The genes are TRBV9 and TRBJ1-1, with D possibly matching TRBD1 (5 bases). The CDR3 covers 13 residues. The germline CDR1 and CDR2 sequences are SGDLS and YYNGEE. V was clipped by 4 bases and J by 11 bases, with 18 bases between them. The CDR3 loop reads CASSPPQGMRAFF. The CDR3 DNA sequence: TGTGCCAGCAGCCCACCGCAGGGAATGAGGGCTTTCTTT.

The V and J genes are TRBV10-3 and TRBJ1-2; D ambiguous. Trimming cost V 0 bases and J 2 bases, with 7 bases left between them. CDR1 and CDR2 from the germline V gene are ENHRY and SYGVKD. The CDR3 spans 14 residues. CDR3 DNA: TGTGCCATCAGTGAGTCGAGGGCGAACTATGGCTACACCTTC. It is translated as CAISESRANYGYTF.

The chain employs TRBV6-6 and TRBJ1-1; D uncertain. The germline gives CDR1 MNHNY, CDR2 SVGAGI (reference sequence). V was shortened by 0 bases and J by 4 bases, with 9 bases between the two germline ends. The CDR3 spans 14 residues. CDR3 DNA: TGTGCCAGCAGTTACTCGAGGAGTTCCACTGAAGCTTTCTTT. Its translation: CASSYSRSSTEAFF.

CDR3 nucleotide sequence: TGCGCCAGCAGCCAAGCAGGAAACTATGGCTACACCTTC. It is translated as CASSQAGNYGYTF. This chain links TRBV4-1 with TRBJ1-2, with D unresolved. Germline V lookup: CDR1 MGHRA, CDR2 YSYEKL. CDR3 length equals 13 residues. V was trimmed by 1 base and J by 2 bases, leaving 5 bases between them.

This clone appeared a few times. The chain uses TRBV6-5 and TRBJ1-1, with D unresolved. The CDR3 covers 13 residues. Germline CDR1 MNHEY, CDR2 SVGAGI. Trimming cost V 7 bases and J 4 bases, with 13 bases left between them. In DNA, the CDR3 is TGTGCCAGCACCCGGGGATGGGGCACTGAAGCTTTCTTT. It specifies CASTRGWGTEAFF.

The rearrangement links TRBV9 to TRBJ2-1, with a tentative D call TRBD2 (6 bases). This CDR3 is built from 16 residues. Trimming removed 1 base at V and 1 base at J, with 12 bases between. CDR1 SGDLS and CDR2 YYNGEE come from the germline V gene. For the CDR3, the DNA is TGTGCCAGCAGCGTAACTACTGGGAGGTCCTACAATGAGCAGTTCTTC. It yields the protein CASSVTTGRSYNEQFF. Filled out from reference TRBV9 and TRBJ2-1, the complete variable domain reads DSGVTQTPKHLITATGQRVTLRCSPRSGDLSVYWYQQSLDQGLQFLIQYYNGEERAKGNILERFSAQQFPDLHSELNLSSLELGDSALYFCASSVTTGRSYNEQFFGPGTRLTVL.

This clone was picked up one time. The J gene is TRBJ2-1, the V gene TRBV28; TRBD1 might be the D (5 bases). The CDR3 is 12 amino acids. V lost 7 bases and J lost 10, with 14 bases in between. Germline V lookup: CDR1 MDHEN, CDR2 SYDVKM. The CDR3 nucleotides are TGTGCCAGCACCCCCTCCCGGACAGAGCAGTTCTTC. This encodes CASTPSRTEQFF.